This T cell receptor (beta chain) was documented in a study of CDR3 diversity in severe acne. TCRdb processed the PCR reads anew with MiXCR; each CDR3 protein has one entry. Of over 70,000 distinct CDR3 sequences listed, about 54% are singletons. CDR3 size: 13 residues. With 7 bases removed from V and 5 bases from J, the gap between germline ends came to 15 bases. Germline V gives CDR1 LNHDA, CDR2 SQIVND (reference sequence). The chain employs TRBV19 and TRBJ2-7, with D tentatively TRBD1 (5 bases). This receptor was taken from a male donor in good health, without acne. Sequencing was carried out using blood. DNA of the CDR3: TGTGCCAGTATCGGCCCAGGGATCCACGAGCAGTACTTC. Amino acid sequence: CASIGPGIHEQYF.